Included here is one T cell receptor beta chain sequence, with context. Its antigen remains unknown. This table comes from immunoSEQ multiplex PCR, and its TCRdb copy is limited to in-frame clones, with some not included. The sample records over 4,500 clones, approximately 80% being singletons. The data stem from a study of T cells after posttransplantation cyclophosphamide. Methotrexate plus calcineurin inhibitor accompanied controls' myeloablative marrow transplants; sampling was 1 year later. V trimming: 2 bases; J trimming: 3 bases; junction bases outside the gene matches: 3. There are 15 residues in the CDR3. From germline, CDR1 is SGHTA and CDR2 FQGNSA. Study-wide results and limits: After PTCy, TRB diversity resembled that of CNI/methotrexate controls.

The sample in question was PBMCs, obtained after an allogeneic stem cell transplant with a calcineurin inhibitor and methotrexate. This TCR came from a male patient aged 35-50 years who received an allogeneic stem cell transplant from an unrelated donor, was CMV-positive, and had chronic GVHD only. Some T cells may be supplied by the graft donor. This chain links TRBV7-2 with TRBJ2-7; 11 nucleotides agree with TRBD1. CDR3 region: CASSLRDRGNYEQYF. Written as DNA, the CDR3 is TGTGCCAGCAGCTTAAGGGACAGGGGGAACTACGAGCAGTACTTC.